The 22 T cell receptor beta chains presented below share a single source sample, sequenced in a study of blood T cell repertoires in COVID-19. Produced via immunoSEQ multiplex PCR; TCRdb's table is partial and in-frame only. The sample records approximately 250,000 clones, around nine tenths being singletons. Material: PBMCs or T cells enriched from blood (not recorded which). Every receptor here comes from a woman aged 25 to 39 who had recovered from COVID-19.

The rearrangement joins TRBV7-9 to TRBJ2-3; 11 nucleotides align to TRBD1. V shed 6 bases, J shed 5 bases, and the junction held 10 bases outside the gene matches. The CDR3 has 16 amino acids. Germline CDR1 is SEHNR and CDR2 is FQNEAQ (reference sequence). The CDR3: CASSNPGQGAIDTQYF. Written as DNA, the CDR3 is TGTGCCAGCAGTAACCCCGGACAGGGGGCAATAGATACGCAGTATTTT. Combining the CDR3 with reference TRBV7-9 and TRBJ2-3 gives the whole variable domain DTGVSQNPRHKITKRGQNVTFRCDPISEHNRLYWYRQTLGQGPEFLTYFQNEAQLEKSRLLSDRFSAERPKGSFSTLEIQRTEQGDSAMYLCASSNPGQGAIDTQYFGPGTRLTVL.

The J gene is TRBJ1-1, the V gene TRBV6-5; tentatively, D is TRBD1 (6 bases). Per germline, CDR1 MNHEY and CDR2 SVGAGI. The CDR3 extends over 14 amino acids. V was cut by 2 bases and J by 7 bases, with 14 bases left in between. The CDR3 is CASSYNSYRDEAFF. The CDR3 DNA reads TGTGCCAGCAGTTACAACTCGTACAGGGATGAAGCTTTCTTT.

The DNA for the CDR3 is TGCGCCAGCAGCCAAGACTCAGCGAATGAGCAGTTCTTC. As protein: CASSQDSANEQFF. The chain carries TRBV4-3 and TRBJ2-1; D uncertain. The CDR3 has 13 amino acids. Trimming removed 0 bases at V and 7 bases at J, with 7 bases between. CDR1 and CDR2 (germline): LGHNA, YSLEER.

This clone appeared once. The chain recombines TRBV28 with TRBJ1-2; TRBD1 might be the D (5 bases). The germline V gene has CDR1 MDHEN and CDR2 SYDVKM. This CDR3 contains 14 residues. Trimming took 2 bases from V and 5 from J, leaving 12 bases between them. The CDR3 protein is CASSLEQGRYGYTF. The CDR3 coding sequence is TGTGCCAGCAGTTTAGAGCAGGGAAGGTATGGCTACACCTTC.

Written as DNA, the CDR3 is TGCAGCGTTCAAGGTAGCGGGACAGGGGTGTCCTACAATGAGCAGTTCTTC. Amino acids: CSVQGSGTGVSYNEQFF. This chain links TRBV29-1 with TRBJ2-1; 10 bases agree with TRBD1. Germline V gene sequence: CDR1 SQVTM, CDR2 ANQGSEA. The trim removed 5 bases at V and 1 base at J, leaving 11 bases unmatched. The CDR3 runs 17 residues.

The chain links TRBV19 to TRBJ2-1, with 13 positions matching TRBD2. Germline V gene sequence: CDR1 LNHDA, CDR2 SQIVND (reference sequence). The CDR3 runs 15 residues. V was clipped by 4 bases and J by 10 bases; unmatched bases: 7. CDR3 protein: CASSTTPGLAGEQFF. DNA of the CDR3: TGTGCCAGTAGTACCACCCCGGGACTAGCGGGAGAGCAGTTCTTC.

The chain carries TRBV15 and TRBJ2-7; the D is unclear. CDR1 is LNHNV and CDR2 is YYDKDF in the germline V gene (reference sequence). The CDR3 totals 16 residues. The ends were cut back, 6 bases at V and 0 bases at J, with 18 bases in the middle. The CDR3 is CATSSLLSLSSYEQYF. Here the CDR3 DNA reads TGTGCCACCAGTAGCCTCCTGAGTCTAAGCTCCTACGAGCAGTACTTC.

This chain joins TRBV7-2 and TRBJ2-3; 10 bases fit TRBD2. The CDR3 runs 15 residues. Germline CDR1 reads SGHTA; CDR2 reads FQGNSA. Losses at the gene ends were 4 bases for V and 4 bases for J; bases not matched to a gene: 5. In DNA form, the CDR3 reads TGTGCCAGCAGCTGGACTAGCGGAAGCCCAGATACGCAGTATTTT. It encodes CASSWTSGSPDTQYF.

This rearrangement joins TRBV18 to TRBJ1-1, with TRBD1 identical over 7 bases. CDR1 and CDR2 (germline): KGHSH, LQKENI. Germline trimming cut 2 bases from V and 1 base from J; bases unmatched to any gene: 4. The CDR3 covers 15 residues. CDR3 nucleotides: TGTGCCAGCTCACCATCGGGACAGAGGAACACTGAAGCTTTCTTT. It is translated as CASSPSGQRNTEAFF.

The chain employs TRBV6-4 and TRBJ2-3; TRBD2 matches at 7 bases. The CDR3 has 15 residues. Per the germline V gene, CDR1 is MRHNA and CDR2 is SNTAGT. Losses at the gene ends were 3 bases for V and 3 bases for J; bases not matched to a gene: 6. The CDR3 region is CASSDLAGETDTQYF. The DNA for the CDR3 is TGTGCCAGCAGTGATTTGGCGGGGGAGACAGATACGCAGTATTTT.

This rearrangement joins TRBV7-9 to TRBJ2-2; D gene unclear. The CDR3 runs 15 residues. The germline V gene encodes CDR1 SEHNR and CDR2 FQNEAQ (reference sequence). V dropped 1 base and J dropped 2 bases, with 8 bases sitting between them. The CDR3 bases are TGTGCCAGCAGCTTAGGTCAGATTAACACCGGGGAGCTGTTTTTT. It specifies CASSLGQINTGELFF. The full variable domain, with the rest looked up from reference TRBV7-9 and TRBJ2-2, is DTGVSQNPRHKITKRGQNVTFRCDPISEHNRLYWYRQTLGQGPEFLTYFQNEAQLEKSRLLSDRFSAERPKGSFSTLEIQRTEQGDSAMYLCASSLGQINTGELFFGEGSRLTVL.

V usage is TRBV30 and J usage is TRBJ1-2, with 8 bases that match TRBD1. CDR1 GTSNPN and CDR2 SVGIG come from the germline V gene (reference sequence). V lost 2 bases, J lost 4 bases, and 12 bases stayed unmatched. CDR3 size: 16 residues. The CDR3 spells CAWSRDRGPFSYGYTF. For the CDR3, the DNA is TGTGCCTGGAGTAGAGACAGGGGCCCCTTCAGCTATGGCTACACCTTC.

The chain links TRBV25-1 to TRBJ1-1; TRBD1 matches at 9 bases. The length of the CDR3 is 14 residues. Per germline, CDR1 MGHDK and CDR2 SYGVNS. The J segment lost 6 bases and the V segment lost 6 bases, leaving 8 bases of the junction unmatched. The CDR3 loop reads CASSLTGGSPEAFF. In DNA, the CDR3 is TGTGCCAGCAGCTTGACAGGGGGGAGTCCTGAAGCTTTCTTT.

The chain recombines TRBV4-1 with TRBJ2-7; 9 bases are shared with TRBD2. CDR3 length: 16 residues. Germline V lookup: CDR1 MGHRA, CDR2 YSYEKL. Trimming cost V 4 bases and J 0 bases; bases outside gene matches: 7. CDR3 in amino acids: CASSRSGGGSSYEQYF. The CDR3 DNA reads TGCGCCAGCAGCCGTAGCGGGGGAGGTAGCTCCTACGAGCAGTACTTC.

V usage is TRBV30 and J usage is TRBJ1-1; maybe TRBD1 (6 bases). Germline CDR1 GTSNPN, CDR2 SVGIG (reference sequence). The CDR3 runs to 13 residues. The germline V and J ends were trimmed by 7 bases and 3 bases, with 15 bases remaining between them. The CDR3 DNA reads as TGTGCCTCGACACAGGGAAGGGACACTGAAGCTTTCTTT. It codes for CASTQGRDTEAFF.

V and J are TRBV15 and TRBJ2-7; TRBD2 might be the D (6 bases). Germline lookup yields CDR1 LNHNV and CDR2 YYDKDF (reference sequence). V was pared by 0 bases and J by 2 bases, with 17 bases between. The CDR3 length is 17 residues. CDR3 DNA sequence: TGTGCCACCAGCAGAGATCGATTGGGGGGTCTTGCCTACGAGCAGTACTTC. This sequence encodes CATSRDRLGGLAYEQYF.

V usage is TRBV27 and J usage is TRBJ1-1; possible D gene TRBD1, 6 bases. V was cut by 4 bases and J by 6 bases, with 15 bases left in between. This CDR3 comprises 14 residues. Germline CDR1 reads MNHEY; CDR2 reads SMNVEV (reference sequence). The CDR3 here is CASSSGQKIAEAFF. CDR3 bases: TGTGCCAGCAGTTCTGGACAGAAAATTGCTGAAGCTTTCTTT.

The chain combines TRBV10-3 with TRBJ1-4, with a weak D call TRBD1 (5 bases). CDR1 and CDR2 from the germline V gene are ENHRY and SYGVKD. This CDR3 spans 14 amino acids. Trimming shortened V by 10 bases and J by 5 bases, and 17 bases separated the two germline ends. As DNA, the CDR3 is TGTGCCACCCAACCAGGGCGGGGAAATGAAAAACTGTTTTTT. Encoded protein: CATQPGRGNEKLFF.

CDR3 in amino acids: CASSYLAGINDNEQFF. Written as DNA, the CDR3 is TGTGCCAGCAGTTACCTAGCGGGCATAAACGACAATGAGCAGTTCTTC. The chain joins TRBV6-5 to TRBJ2-1, with 8 bases fitting TRBD2. The CDR3 loop spans 16 amino acids. V dropped 2 bases and J dropped 5; count of bases not matched to a gene: 8. The germline gives CDR1 MNHEY, CDR2 SVGAGI.

This clone was seen more than once but under ten times. The chain carries TRBV7-8 and TRBJ1-2; D is unclear. CDR1 is SGHVS, CDR2 FQNEAQ, per germline. The CDR3 runs 14 residues. V lost 1 base and J lost 4, with 10 bases in between. CDR3 residues: CASSLGPGFYGYTF. For the CDR3, the DNA is TGTGCCAGCAGCTTAGGCCCGGGATTCTATGGCTACACCTTC.

This chain links TRBV19 with TRBJ1-1; 7 bases are a match to TRBD1. Looked up from germline, CDR1 is LNHDA and CDR2 is SQIVND (reference sequence). The J segment lost 2 bases and the V segment lost 5 bases, leaving 8 bases of the junction unmatched. The CDR3 has 15 residues. The CDR3, as DNA: TGTGCCAGTAGTTCCTCCGGGACAGCCAACACTGAAGCTTTCTTT. Translation: CASSSSGTANTEAFF.

This chain uses TRBV4-3 with TRBJ1-2, with TRBD1 matching 7 bases. This CDR3 is built from 15 residues. V shed 1 base and J 4 bases; nucleotides not matched to a gene: 6. Germline values: CDR1 LGHNA, CDR2 YSLEER. CDR3 sequence (DNA): TGCGCCAGCAGCCAAGGTACAGGGGAACCCTATGGCTACACCTTC. Residues: CASSQGTGEPYGYTF.